This is a list of T cell receptor beta chains from one sample in a study of immune evolution from preneoplasia to lung adenocarcinoma. Sequenced by immunoSEQ multiplex PCR; TCRdb stores in-frame clones only, minus some. The data contain some 2,500 clones, about 84% of them singletons. Sequencing input: FFPE adjacent normal lung tissue. These receptors were collected from an elderly person with lung adenocarcinoma. Each CDR3 is given with its conserved first and last residue. A D gene is named only where the DNA matches it firmly.

TRBV10-1,TRBJ1-6,-,CASSPLHF,TGCGCCAGCAGTCCCCTCCACTTT
TRBV5-4,TRBJ2-3,TRBD2,CASSPNPGLGTDTQYF,TGTGCCAGCAGCCCGAACCCGGGACTAGGGACAGATACGCAGTATTTT
TRBV29-1,TRBJ2-5,TRBD1,CSVDGQGVMETQYF,TGCAGCGTTGATGGACAGGGGGTAATGGAGACCCAGTACTTC
TRBV28,TRBJ2-5,TRBD2,CASSLPGLAVVQETQYF,TGTGCCAGCAGTTTACCCGGACTAGCGGTTGTTCAAGAGACCCAGTACTTC
TRBV6-5,TRBJ2-5,-,CASSYGPTARETQYF,TGTGCCAGCAGTTATGGACCTACAGCGAGGGAGACCCAGTACTTC
TRBV2,TRBJ2-3,TRBD2,CARGGLLTDTQYF,TGTGCCCGGGGGGGACTATTGACAGATACGCAGTATTTT
TRBV19,TRBJ1-1,-,CASKTLANTEAFF,TGTGCCAGTAAAACACTTGCGAACACTGAAGCTTTCTTT
TRBV29-1,TRBJ2-7,TRBD1,CSARQGANHEQYF,TGCAGCGCCCGACAGGGGGCGAACCACGAGCAGTACTTC
TRBV9,TRBJ2-2,TRBD1,CASSATGLVNTGELFF,TGTGCCAGCAGCGCGACAGGGTTGGTGAACACCGGGGAGCTGTTTTTT
TRBV7-2,TRBJ2-5,-,CASSASPDETQYF,TGTGCCAGCAGCGCCTCCCCAGACGAGACCCAGTACTTC